This TCR beta chain was observed in a study of cytomegalovirus exposure and HLA in healthy donors (TCRdb year 2017). Background for the entire study: An earlier analysis of several hundred of the donors reported roughly 270 Gb of sequence data and 100 million to 130 million unique TCR beta sequences from about 179 million T cells. Alongside the repertoire data, information on donor age, sex, ethnicity and CMV serostatus was compiled. An early release covering 500 to 750 HLA-typed donors comprised about 300 gigabases of sequencing data and roughly 85 million unique TCR sequences. Typing coverage differed by locus: A, B, C, DRB1 and DQB1 were typed in about 629-640 donors, DQA1 in 500 to 550, DPA1 in 600 to 610, and DPB1 in about 450. Of the 350 to 400 genotyped donors, over 70% fell in the genetic ancestry cluster associated with self-reported Caucasian donors. The later analysis used no new phenotypic data to find candidate immune exposures, relying instead on TCR beta sequences and their occurrence across donors. About five DR-DQ haplotypes were handled as single units for association and clustering because linkage in the cohort was strong. In a later genetic analysis, genome-wide SNP genotypes for about 60% of the 666 donors were used, and that subset was treated as a discovery cohort. On average, roughly 250,000 unique TCR beta nucleotide sequences were sequenced per donor among a few hundred genotyped donors of the cohort, with roughly 20% of those sequences being non-productive. The study aimed to test whether cataloging public T cell receptors could reveal signatures of past pathogen exposure. Class I and class II HLA loci were covered by the typing at four-digit resolution. To study patterns of TCR occurrence, a later analysis re-analyzed previously published TCR beta repertoires from 550 to 800 donors and added high-resolution HLA genotyping. Besides the first cohort of roughly 660 subjects, a separate validation cohort made up of 120 different subjects was used. An earlier analysis of approximately 580 of the donors used high-throughput TCR beta sequencing to judge whether each TCR beta V gene segment behaved as functional or pseudogenic. Every repertoire in the discovery cohort had been generated on one and the same sequencing platform. The study combined high-throughput TCR immunosequencing, statistical association of individual TCRs with disease status, and machine learning to predict cytomegalovirus infection status. The T cell repertoires of several hundred subjects were profiled by immunosequencing and related to cytomegalovirus serostatus. Overall results and qualifications from the work: A group of highly shared sequence variants was considered likely to be a technical artifact of the sequencing pipeline. Three of the identified cytomegalovirus-associated TCR beta chains were confirmed in vitro to be specific for cytomegalovirus antigens. According to a later analysis, TCR association rates differed among HLA loci, with DRB1 alleles showing the most associated TCRs and HLA-C alleles showing the fewest. A further reported finding was that TCR beta sequences accurately predicted the HLA-A and HLA-B alleles for most subjects in the first cohort. In a later analysis, some 17,000 TCR beta sequences were associated with specific HLA alleles at a false discovery rate of 0.05. The study gave a list of under 200 TCR beta chains associated with cytomegalovirus. Strong co-occurrence of HLA alleles, especially DR and DQ, made assigning TCR associations to individual alleles difficult. A later analysis reported that several top co-occurrence clusters appeared linked to parvovirus B19, influenza, CMV and Epstein-Barr virus. In a later genetic analysis, fewer N-insertions in productive TCRs were reported among donors in an Asian-associated ancestry cluster than the approximately 710-donor mean. Linkage disequilibrium might explain the correlated functional status among segregating V segments, but an unknown experimental factor could not be ruled out. In this cohort, only TCR beta chains were sequenced, and detectable features were limited by the absence of alpha or paired-chain data. Some IMGT-functional V segments, including TRBV6-2 and TRBV6-3, could not be told apart with the 87-base-pair reads, so those segments were excluded. V-gene and J-gene trimming of TCR beta chains was associated with a missense DCLRE1C variant in a later genetic analysis, and the association was replicated in an independent cohort. Because HLA typing was unavailable for some donors at each locus, only the typed subset was used in association tests. In an earlier analysis of a few hundred of the donors, most TCR beta V segments were observed in productive rearrangements about 87% or about 30% of the time, broadly matching IMGT annotations. In a later analysis, HLA-associated TCR beta chains were found to be more clonally expanded and to have lower generation probabilities than equally common non-associated chains. Sequencing depth was assumed to be roughly uniform across donors in the presence/absence analyses, though that assumption may not hold. Most CMV-associated TCR beta chains appeared to be HLA-restricted in a later analysis, and the HLA associations seemed to be driven largely by CMV exposure. Most TCR sequences were observed very rarely across donors, whereas some public TCRs were present in many individuals. Because counts were too low, about 17 rarely observed V segments, including chromosome 9 orphons, were excluded from the earlier analysis of a few hundred of the donors. Cytomegalovirus status was reported to be diagnosed by the classifier with high specificity and sensitivity in both the original and validation cohorts. For the cohort, immune exposure information was limited to CMV serostatus. According to the authors, the approach could potentially be generalized to other disease states and immunological phenotypes.

The cohort was made up of about 670 healthy bone marrow donors. Cohort members were all nominally healthy when sampled, although unrecorded immune exposures were likely present. The donor was CMV seronegative and was included in the group of approximately 350 seronegative cohort members. Each donor provided a peripheral blood sample, and peripheral blood mononuclear cells were used for TCR beta sequencing. Genomic DNA extraction from the blood cell samples was performed with the Qiagen DNeasy Blood Extraction Kit. The CDR3 holds 17 amino acids from the cysteine to the phenylalanine. The DNA shown is the 51-base CDR3, in frame from base 1. V trim: 8 bases; J trim: 3 bases; unmatched bases: 14. CDR1 is given as SNHLY and CDR2 as FYNNEI, both from the germline V gene. Library method: the immunoSEQ multiplex PCR assay. For the multiplex PCR, a mixture combining 60 forward primers for TCR Vbeta segments and 13 reverse primers for TCR Jbeta segments was used. Amplification of the CDR3 region of rearranged TCR beta genes was performed with a multiplex PCR assay on genomic DNA. On the Illumina HiSeq System, the amplified TCR beta libraries were sequenced as 87-base-pair reads. The original pipeline was this. In a later analysis, approximately 74 million unique TCR beta chains were counted across the 666 repertoires, and about 10 million of these chains were shared by at least two donors. To remove PCR and sequencing errors, raw reads were error-corrected and collapsed into unique sequences using a nearest-neighbor algorithm that merged closely related sequences. To assign V, D and J gene segments, CDR3 sequences were aligned to IMGT reference sequences. For a sequence to be retained, a match of at least six nucleotides was required to both a V gene segment and a J gene segment. Rearrangements were called productive when the CDR3 lacked stop codons and stayed in frame with V and J; all others were non-productive. Following IMGT convention, CDR3 was defined as the stretch from the second conserved V-encoded cysteine to the conserved J-encoded phenylalanine. In an earlier analysis of more than 550 of the donors, sequences lacking an unambiguous match to a single V gene segment were excluded. An earlier analysis of 587 of the donors called V segments functional above 56.7% productive rearrangements and segregating when the between-donor standard deviation exceeded 5%. A statistical classification framework was developed to diagnose cytomegalovirus status using the catalog of TCR beta chain sequences. In a later analysis, V and J genes were assigned by comparing TCR nucleotide sequences against IMGT/GENE-DB human TR gene sequences. Using the TCRdist pipeline, a later analysis assigned CDR3 sequences along with most-parsimonious VDJ recombination scenarios. In a later analysis, every TCR beta chain was defined by the combination of its CDR3 amino acid sequence and its V-gene family, and reads without a unique V-gene family were dropped. A later analysis removed roughly 590 highly shared, low-generation-probability nucleotide sequences to deal with suspected cross-contamination and a sequencing artifact. A later analysis calculated a clonal expansion index for each public chain from normalized within-repertoire ranks of inferred template counts. In a later analysis, generation probabilities were computed using a VDJ recombination model fitted to out-of-frame rearrangements, and the results were checked against IGoR. In a later analysis, hypergeometric tests were used to score TCR-TCR, TCR-HLA and TCR-CMV co-occurrence, with a repertoire-size bias correction applied to TCR pairs. In a later analysis, false discovery rates were estimated by permuting HLA or CMV assignments 20 times. A later analysis grouped co-occurring TCRs with DBSCAN, adding TCRdist sequence similarity when clustering within HLA-allele-positive subsets. Co-occurrence clustering excluded repertoires with fewer than 30,000 or more than 120,000 public chains, plus five with anomalous nucleotide sharing. TCRdb mirrors the immuneACCESS table, restricted to in-frame sequences. Some clones are absent from its copies; in checked studies, under half trace to an unresolved V gene, and the reason for the others is unknown. The V and J calls and clone size are taken from that table; D and trimming were inferred from the DNA. The sample table holds 160,000 or so clones, of which around four fifths were seen once. The ten largest clones add up to around 1.9% of the sample.

About this clone: Its recognized antigen is unknown. It has no much larger one-base neighbor in the sample; base qualities were not kept.

This TCR came from a young man in good health and CMV-seronegative. Sequenced material: PBMCs. The V gene is TRBV2 and the J gene is TRBJ1-1, with TRBD1 identical over 11 junction bases. CDR3 loop: CASGGPGQGGWDTEAFF. DNA sequence: TGTGCCAGCGGGGGACCGGGACAGGGGGGGTGGGACACTGAAGCTTTCTTT. Here the CDR3 is joined to the reference TRBV2 and TRBJ1-1 genes, and the full variable domain is: EPEVTQTPSHQVTQMGQEVILRCVPISNHLYFYWYRQILGQKVEFLVSFYNNEISEKSEIFDDQFSVERPDGSNFTLKIRSTKLEDSAMYFCASGGPGQGGWDTEAFFGQGTRLTVV.